This T cell receptor beta chain stems from a study of OX40 agonist ivuxolimab in advanced cancers. Turning to the study itself: There were three patients with partial responses, one having hepatocellular carcinoma and two cutaneous melanoma.

Clones were sequenced by immunoSEQ multiplex PCR, and TCRdb holds only the in-frame ones, with some missing. The data show approximately 52,000 clones, with under 85% seen just once and 1.2% held by the top ten. The source material was CD4+ or CD8+ T cells sorted from blood, sampled in a trial of the OX40 agonist ivuxolimab. This clonotype was sampled from an adult with an advanced solid tumor such as melanoma, head and neck, liver or kidney cancer.

Here the CDR3 reads CSITGLAGGNYNEQFF. The CDR3 DNA reads as TGCAGCATAACGGGACTAGCGGGGGGTAACTACAATGAGCAGTTCTTC. The rearrangement joins TRBV29-1 to TRBJ2-1; 15 positions match TRBD2. Germline lookup yields CDR1 SQVTM and CDR2 ANQGSEA. The V gene end was trimmed by 8 bases and the J gene end by 3 bases; junction bases not matched to a gene: 8. CDR3 length: 16 amino acids.